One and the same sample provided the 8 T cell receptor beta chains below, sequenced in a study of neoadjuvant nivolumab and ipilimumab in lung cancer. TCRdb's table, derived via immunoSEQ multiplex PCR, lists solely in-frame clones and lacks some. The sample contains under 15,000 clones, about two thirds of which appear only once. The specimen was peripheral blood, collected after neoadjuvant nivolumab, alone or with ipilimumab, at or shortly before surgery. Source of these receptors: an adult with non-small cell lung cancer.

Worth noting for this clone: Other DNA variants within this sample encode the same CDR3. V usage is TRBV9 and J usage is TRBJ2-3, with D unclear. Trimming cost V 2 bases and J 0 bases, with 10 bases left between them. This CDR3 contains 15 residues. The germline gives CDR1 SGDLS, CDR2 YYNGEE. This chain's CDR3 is CASSVWTSSTDTQYF. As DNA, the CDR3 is TGTGCCAGCAGCGTCTGGACGAGTAGCACAGATACGCAGTATTTT. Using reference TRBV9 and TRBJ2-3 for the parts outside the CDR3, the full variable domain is DSGVTQTPKHLITATGQRVTLRCSPRSGDLSVYWYQQSLDQGLQFLIQYYNGEERAKGNILERFSAQQFPDLHSELNLSSLELGDSALYFCASSVWTSSTDTQYFGPGTRLTVL.

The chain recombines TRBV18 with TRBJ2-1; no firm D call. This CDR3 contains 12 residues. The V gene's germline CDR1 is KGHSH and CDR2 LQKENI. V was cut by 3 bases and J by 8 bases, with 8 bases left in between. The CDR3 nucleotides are TGTGCCAGCTCACCCTCGTCCCATGAGCAGTTCTTC. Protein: CASSPSSHEQFF.

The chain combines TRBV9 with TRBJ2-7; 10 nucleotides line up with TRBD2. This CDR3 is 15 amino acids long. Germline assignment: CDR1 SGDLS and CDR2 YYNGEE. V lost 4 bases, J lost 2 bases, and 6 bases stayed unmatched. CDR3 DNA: TGTGCCAGCAGCTTCGGACTAGCGGAACCCTACGAGCAGTACTTC. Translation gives CASSFGLAEPYEQYF.

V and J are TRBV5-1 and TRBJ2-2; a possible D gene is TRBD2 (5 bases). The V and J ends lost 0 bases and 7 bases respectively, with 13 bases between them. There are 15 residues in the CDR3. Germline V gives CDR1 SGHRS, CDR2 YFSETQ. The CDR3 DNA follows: TGCGCCAGCAGCTTGGCAGAAGAGGAGGTCGGGGAGCTGTTTTTT. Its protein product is CASSLAEEEVGELFF. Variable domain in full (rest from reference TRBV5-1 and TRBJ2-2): KAGVTQTPRYLIKTRGQQVTLSCSPISGHRSVSWYQQTPGQGLQFLFEYFSETQRNKGNFPGRFSGRQFSNSRSEMNVSTLELGDSALYLCASSLAEEEVGELFFGEGSRLTVL.

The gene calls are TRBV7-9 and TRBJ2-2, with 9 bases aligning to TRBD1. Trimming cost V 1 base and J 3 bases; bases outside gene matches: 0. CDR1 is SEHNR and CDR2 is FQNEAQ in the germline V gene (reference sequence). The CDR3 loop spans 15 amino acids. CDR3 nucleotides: TGTGCCAGCAGCTTAGGGACAGGGGACACCGGGGAGCTGTTTTTT. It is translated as CASSLGTGDTGELFF.

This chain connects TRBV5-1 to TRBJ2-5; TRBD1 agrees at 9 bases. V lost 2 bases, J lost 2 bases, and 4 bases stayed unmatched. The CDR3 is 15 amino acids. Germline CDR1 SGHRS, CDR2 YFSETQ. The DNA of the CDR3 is TGCGCCAGCAGCTTCGGGACAGGGCCACAAGAGACCCAGTACTTC. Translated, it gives CASSFGTGPQETQYF.

This chain's CDR3 is CASSHRGVGQPQHF. CDR3 DNA sequence: TGTGCCAGCAGCCACAGGGGCGTTGGACAGCCCCAGCATTTT. The rearrangement links TRBV27 to TRBJ1-5; 7 bases match TRBD1. The CDR3 runs to 14 residues. The ends lost 6 bases at V and 7 bases at J; junction bases unmatched: 9. The germline gives CDR1 MNHEY, CDR2 SMNVEV (reference sequence).

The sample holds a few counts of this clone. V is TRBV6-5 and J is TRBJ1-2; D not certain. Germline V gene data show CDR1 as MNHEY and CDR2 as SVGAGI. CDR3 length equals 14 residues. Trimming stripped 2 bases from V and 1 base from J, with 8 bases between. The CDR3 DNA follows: TGTGCCAGCAGTTACGCACGGGATAACTATGGCTACACCTTC. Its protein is CASSYARDNYGYTF.